The 2 T cell receptor beta chains below were found in one sample sequenced in a study of T cell responses to AZD1222 COVID-19 vaccine. Generated by immunoSEQ multiplex PCR, the TCRdb table keeps only in-frame clones and is missing some. The sample lists some 95,000 clones; 80% to 90% were seen once. The sample here was peripheral blood, taken on day 0 of AZD1222 vaccination. All receptors come from an adult in good health.

This clone has just a few counts. The gene calls are TRBV11-3 and TRBJ2-5, with TRBD2 matching over 9 bases. Germline V gives CDR1 SGHNT, CDR2 YENEEA. V trimming: 5 bases; J trimming: 4 bases; junction bases outside the gene matches: 14. The CDR3 extends over 17 amino acids. The CDR3 DNA is TGTGCCAGCAGCACTGGAATTCGTAGCGGGGGTGTAGAGACCCAGTACTTC. It encodes CASSTGIRSGGVETQYF.

The V call is TRBV6-1, the J call TRBJ1-5; 8 positions match TRBD1. This CDR3 has 15 amino acids. V trimming: 2 bases; J trimming: 6 bases; junction bases outside the gene matches: 6. Germline-derived CDR1 and CDR2 are MNHNS and SASEGT. CDR3 sequence (DNA): TGTGCCAGCAGTGAAAGGACAGGGTTCGGTCAGCCCCAGCATTTT. This sequence encodes CASSERTGFGQPQHF.